Sequencing of this T cell receptor (beta chain) was carried out in a study of Ad26.COV2.S vaccination and SARS-CoV-2 variants. Produced via immunoSEQ multiplex PCR; TCRdb's table is partial and in-frame only. The table shows about 680,000 clones, with around 89% occurring only once. Treatment defined: some 20 received Ad26.COV2.S at low or high dose, single or two shots; about 5 received placebo; per-sample allocation not given. Material that was analyzed had been drawn on day 63 after the first vaccine or placebo injection. Germline CDR1 is MNHEY and CDR2 is SVGEGT. There are 12 residues in the CDR3. The V and J ends lost 7 bases and 5 bases respectively, with 11 bases between them.

V usage is TRBV6-2 or TRBV6-3 and J usage is TRBJ1-1; D gene unclear. This receptor was taken from a person aged 18 to 65 who received the Ad26.COV2.S COVID-19 vaccine or a placebo. The source material was peripheral blood, sampled in a trial of Ad26.COV2.S vaccine versus placebo. The CDR3 region is CASIPLWTEAFF. DNA for the CDR3: TGTGCCAGCATCCCCCTGTGGACTGAAGCTTTCTTT.